Included here is one T cell receptor (beta chain) sequence, with context. The antigen is undetermined. This entry belongs to a study of post-analysis software for immune sequencing data. Study details: As for disease course, relapsing-remitting, secondary progressive and progressive-relapsing multiple sclerosis were all included. Study results and limitations: Strong co-clustering by F measure linked samples that shared a preparation batch. TRBV segments more frequent in patients than in controls numbered five and included TRBV5-6, TRBV5-1 and TRBV20-1.

Sequencing libraries made from TCR beta cDNA carried unique molecular identifiers. MiXCR was run by TCRdb on the PCR reads, yielding one entry per CDR3 protein. The repertoire includes 450,000 or so distinct CDR3 sequences, under 55% of them detected once, and about an eighth sits in the top ten. Germline V CDR1 and CDR2: MNHEY, SMNVEV (reference sequence). Losses at the gene ends were 2 bases for V and 4 bases for J; bases not matched to a gene: 3. The CDR3 runs to 15 residues. The chain combines TRBV27 with TRBJ2-2, with 8 bases lining up with TRBD2. The sequence came from a girl aged 5-17 years with multiple sclerosis. The sequencing input was blood. CDR3 nucleotides: TGTGCCAGCAGTTTAACTAGCGGACGCACCGGGGAGCTGTTTTTT. Protein: CASSLTSGRTGELFF.